This TCR beta chain was observed in a study of CD8 T cells in ankylosing spondylitis (dated by TCRdb to 2016 to 2017). Some background on the complete study: T cell receptor beta repertoires were profiled in healthy donors and ankylosing spondylitis patients so that disease-linked TCR variants could be found. In total, the full study cohort was made up of roughly 110 healthy donors and 25 ankylosing spondylitis patients. Peripheral blood was sampled, and synovial fluid was additionally collected from ankylosing spondylitis patients. Overall study results and their limits: The disease-linked clones showed a CD8+ phenotype and occurred at relatively low frequencies in peripheral blood. Significant enrichment of the disease-linked clones was reported in matched synovial fluid samples from ankylosing spondylitis patients. A TCR beta motif of several highly homologous amino acid variants appeared characteristic of blood from ankylosing spondylitis patients. Some of the motif variants had been reported before in the synovial fluid and blood of reactive arthritis patients, a finding that suggests common disease-initiation mechanisms.

TCRdb records Illumina HiSeq 2500 as the sequencer. TCR beta libraries were prepared by quantitative 5'-RACE with molecular barcodes. From the authors' description of their analysis: To identify disease-linked TCR variants, a new computational method was used, one built on a probabilistic model of VDJ rearrangement. TCRdb reran the public reads through fastp at Q25 and MiXCR, keeping productive beta chains. Rows are combined by CDR3 protein, so each entry shows the most common genes and DNA. The V and J calls follow TCRdb's processing rather than the paper's. For this sample the table gives 700,000 or so distinct CDR3 sequences, of which roughly 20% were detected only once. The ten largest clones capture approximately 18% of the sample. The germline V gene supplies CDR1 SGHRS and CDR2 YFSETQ. The CDR3 runs 15 amino acids, cysteine and phenylalanine included. Kept here is only the CDR3 DNA, which spans 45 bases and is read in frame from base 1. V is cut by 2 bases and J by 2 bases, and the space between the germline ends is 14 bases.

A word on this clonotype: Its antigen target is currently unknown. No per-base quality is available; no much larger clone lies one base away.

This receptor was taken from a male donor with ankylosing spondylitis. The receptor chain draws on TRBV5-1 and TRBJ2-7; the D gene lacks a confident call. The sequenced sample consisted of blood, either unsorted or a sorted T cell fraction (not recorded which). CDR3 loop: CASSFSALDPYEQYF. In nucleotides, the sequence is TGCGCCAGCAGCTTTTCGGCCCTGGACCCCTACGAGCAGTACTTC.